This is a list of T cell receptor beta chains from one sample in a study of blood T cell repertoires in COVID-19. The assay was immunoSEQ multiplex PCR, and TCRdb's table has in-frame clones only and misses some. There are 150,000 or so clones in the sample; roughly four fifths occur only once, and about 15% lies in the top ten. The sequenced material came from peripheral blood. All receptors derive from a human donor with acute or convalescent COVID-19. The donor label of this sample is uncertain. CDR3s leave out the opening cysteine and the closing phenylalanine or tryptophan.

V gene	J gene	CDR3 protein
TRBV5-1	TRBJ2-7	ASSPRPRGGDEQY
TRBV9	TRBJ2-1	ASSAIGQGYNEQF
TRBV5-4	TRBJ1-6	ASSLEAGLNSPLH
TRBV11-2	TRBJ2-7	ASSFQFRTHSSYEQY
TRBV11-2	TRBJ2-1	ASSWGISGGDQEQF
TRBV5-6	TRBJ2-1	ASSSNGVSFYNEQF
TRBV5-1	TRBJ2-3	ASSSLSGDTDTQY
TRBV5-1	TRBJ2-1	ASSLGTGTRVDEQF
TRBV7-9	TRBJ1-1	ASSLARQIQEAF
TRBV10-3	TRBJ2-1	AISEGGLAVNEQF
TRBV4-1	TRBJ1-5	ASSLDGGPQH
TRBV10-1	TRBJ2-7	ASSEGDSYEQY
TRBV13	TRBJ1-6	ASSPYRGHSPLH
TRBV14	TRBJ2-7	ASSQSRTGEQY
TRBV7-2	TRBJ2-3	ASSLGQGANTQY
TRBV7-2	TRBJ2-5	ASSLQGTQQGTQY
TRBV6-5	TRBJ1-4	ASSYSAGGREKLF
TRBV5-6	TRBJ2-1	ASSSWGTVDINEQF
TRBV5-5	TRBJ2-7	ASSWAPQGLRYEQY
TRBV15	TRBJ2-7	ATKRDRAVHEQY
TRBV29-1	TRBJ1-2	SGLYRGDYGYT
TRBV5-1	TRBJ1-1	ASSLITGDPTEAF
TRBV27	TRBJ2-1	ASSPRDRGPYEQF
TRBV7-2	TRBJ1-1	ASSLEPEYTEAF
TRBV7-8	TRBJ1-5	ASSPPGNQPQH
TRBV15	TRBJ1-2	ATSRERQTNYGYT
TRBV7-2	TRBJ1-6	ASSSRSRDNSPLH
TRBV7-9	TRBJ1-5	ASSLINQPQH
TRBV5-1	TRBJ1-1	ASTGQGETEAF
TRBV4-1	TRBJ2-1	ASSQSAGGRYNEQF
TRBV19	TRBJ2-7	ASSGQGAHEQY
TRBV3-1/TRBV3-2	TRBJ1-2	ASSHDRGTFFPAKT